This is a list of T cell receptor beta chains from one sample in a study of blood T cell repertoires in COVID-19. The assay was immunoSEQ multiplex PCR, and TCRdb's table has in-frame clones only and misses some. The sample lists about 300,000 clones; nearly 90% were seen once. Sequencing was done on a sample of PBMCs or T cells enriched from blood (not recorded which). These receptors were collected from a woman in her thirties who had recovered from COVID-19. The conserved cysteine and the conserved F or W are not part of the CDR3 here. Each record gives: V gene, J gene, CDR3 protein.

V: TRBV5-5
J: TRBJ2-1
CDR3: ASSPLVAVVANNEQF

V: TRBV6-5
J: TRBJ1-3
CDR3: ASSYSIPDSGNTIY

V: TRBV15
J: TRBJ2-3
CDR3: ATSRDRGGREY

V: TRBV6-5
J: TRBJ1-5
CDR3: ASSPRVYQPQH

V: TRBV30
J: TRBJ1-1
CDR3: AWDRGRNTEAF

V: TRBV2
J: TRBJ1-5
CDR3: ASSGQQLNQPQH

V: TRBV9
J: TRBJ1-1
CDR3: ASSVATANTEAF

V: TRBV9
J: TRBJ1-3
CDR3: ASSPGGVPFSGNTIY

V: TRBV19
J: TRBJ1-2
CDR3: ATSIGQGKLDGYT

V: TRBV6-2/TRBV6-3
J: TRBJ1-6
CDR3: ASSAYEGNSPLH

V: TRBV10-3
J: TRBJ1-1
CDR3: AITSGGSSAEAF

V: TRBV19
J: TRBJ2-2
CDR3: ATGQGPYPNTGELF

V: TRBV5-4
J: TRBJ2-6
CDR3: ASSHDTGANVLT

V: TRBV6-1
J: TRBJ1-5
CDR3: ASSEGTGVQPQH

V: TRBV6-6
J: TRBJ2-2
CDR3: ASSHGPGAGMTTGELF

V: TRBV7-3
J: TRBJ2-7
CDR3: ASSLSFSGEQY

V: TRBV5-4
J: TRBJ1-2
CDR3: ASSLATGGHGYT